The entry below describes one TCR beta chain. Its antigen is still unknown. The sample comes from a study of cytomegalovirus exposure and HLA in healthy donors. Points from the study as a whole: Reported findings show TCR beta sequences accurately forecast HLA-A and HLA-B alleles in most subjects.

The germline V and J ends were trimmed by 4 bases and 5 bases, with 5 bases remaining between them. Germline V lookup: CDR1 DFQATT, CDR2 SNEGSKA (reference sequence). The CDR3 spans 10 residues. The PCR used 60 Vbeta and 13 Jbeta primers. Clones were read by immunoSEQ multiplex PCR, and TCRdb kept only the in-frame ones, dropping some. The sample holds 150,000 or so clones, 77% seen once. The sample consisted of PBMCs. This TCR came from a woman in her thirties in good health and CMV-seronegative. V gene TRBV20-1 combines with J gene TRBJ2-5; maybe TRBD1 (5 bases). The CDR3 region is CSAKGETQYF. In DNA form, the CDR3 reads TGCAGTGCTAAGGGGGAGACCCAGTACTTC.